The T cell receptor (beta chain) described here comes from a study of T cell responses to AZD1222 COVID-19 vaccine. General study findings and limits: Unmutated variant regions are reportedly the target of nearly half of TCRs that are spike-specific.

CDR3 size: 14 residues. Germline V gene sequence: CDR1 SGHTA, CDR2 FQGNSA. V was clipped by 4 bases and J by 0 bases, with 6 bases between them. As for this clone: Its matching antigen is unknown.

Sequenced by immunoSEQ multiplex PCR; TCRdb stores in-frame clones only, minus some. This table has some 180,000 clones, about 93% appearing once. The genes are TRBV7-2 and TRBJ2-2; the D is unclear. The TCR comes from an adult who received the MenACWY meningococcal vaccine as a control. The sample consisted of peripheral blood, taken 28 days after the second dose of the MenACWY control vaccine. Here the CDR3 DNA reads TGTGCCAGCAGCTCGAGACCGAACACCGGGGAGCTGTTTTTT. Protein sequence: CASSSRPNTGELFF. Combining the CDR3 with reference TRBV7-2 and TRBJ2-2 gives the whole variable domain GAGVSQSPSNKVTEKGKDVELRCDPISGHTALYWYRQSLGQGLEFLIYFQGNSAPDKSGLPSDRFSAERTGGSVSTLTIQRTQQEDSAVYLCASSSRPNTGELFFGEGSRLTVL.